The clone carrying this T cell receptor beta chain was detected many times. Its antigen is not known. The junction had 8 bases not matched to a gene; V was cut back by 5 bases and J by 4 bases. The CDR3 extends over 17 amino acids. The germline gives CDR1 MDHEN, CDR2 SYDVKM. The data were taken from a study of metastatic and nonmetastatic thyroid tumors. Study background: Malignant thyroid and benign thyroid patients provided blood and tumor or nodule tissue whose repertoires were compared.

Original analysis: Using the CDR3 differences seen across clinicopathological groups, the authors built a distant-metastasis classifier for papillary thyroid cancer, which was meant to discriminate distant-metastatic patients. TCRdb reassembled clones from the PCR reads with MiXCR. TCRdb's processing, not the authors' own work, is the source of the V and J calls. The table lists about 30,000 clones, 20% to 30% of them singletons. Until they underwent thyroid surgery, no patient had received any treatment. General study findings and limits: Reports indicated that malignant thyroid tumors showed significantly higher TCR beta diversity than benign nodules did, in blood and tumor.

The sequenced material came from blood. The sequence derives from a female donor with papillary thyroid cancer or a benign thyroid nodule (not recorded which). Some clones in this sample may be carry-over from other donors' samples. The chain couples TRBV28 to TRBJ2-1; 13 positions match TRBD2. The CDR3 is CASSKLAGGPGYNEQFF. Written as DNA, the CDR3 is TGTGCCAGCAGTAAACTAGCGGGAGGGCCGGGTTACAATGAGCAGTTCTTC.